This T cell receptor beta chain was observed in a study of spatial heterogeneity in lung cancer. TCRdb re-analysed the 5' RACE reads in MiXCR, keeping a single row per CDR3 protein. The data show roughly 18,000 distinct CDR3 sequences, with 19% seen just once and about 6.7% held by the top ten. Looked up from germline, CDR1 is MNHEY and CDR2 is SVGEGT. V lost 4 bases, J lost 0 bases, and 5 bases stayed unmatched. CDR3 length: 15 amino acids. Time point of the sample: blood at routine non-recurrence follow-up after resection. The source is a male donor with early-stage non-small cell lung cancer. The material sequenced was PBMCs, taken at follow-up. The J gene is TRBJ1-1, the V gene TRBV6-2 or TRBV6-3, with 7 bases fitting TRBD1. The CDR3 spells CASSSRQGMNTEAFF. The CDR3 DNA follows: TGTGCCAGCAGTTCTAGACAGGGCATGAACACTGAAGCTTTCTTT.